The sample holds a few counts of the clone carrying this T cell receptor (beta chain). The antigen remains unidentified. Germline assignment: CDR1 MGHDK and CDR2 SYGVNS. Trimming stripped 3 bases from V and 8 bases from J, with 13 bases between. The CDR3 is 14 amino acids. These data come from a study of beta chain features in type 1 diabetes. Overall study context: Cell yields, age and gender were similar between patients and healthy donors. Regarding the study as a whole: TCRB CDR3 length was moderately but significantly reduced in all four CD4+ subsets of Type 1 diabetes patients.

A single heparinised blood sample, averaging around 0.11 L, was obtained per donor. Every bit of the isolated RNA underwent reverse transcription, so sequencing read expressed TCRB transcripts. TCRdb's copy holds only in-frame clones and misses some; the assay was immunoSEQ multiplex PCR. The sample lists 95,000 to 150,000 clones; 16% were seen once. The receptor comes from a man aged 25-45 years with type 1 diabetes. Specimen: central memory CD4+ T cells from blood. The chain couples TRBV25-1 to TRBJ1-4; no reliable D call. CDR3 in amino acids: CASSDAVVGEKLFF. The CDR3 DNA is TGTGCCAGCAGTGACGCAGTAGTTGGGGAAAAACTGTTTTTT.